The sample holds a few counts of the clone carrying this TCR beta chain. The antigen is unknown. These data come from a study of early T cells in non-severe SARS-CoV-2 infection. The CDR3 sequence is 16 residues long. The V gene end was trimmed by 3 bases and the J gene end by 4 bases; junction bases not matched to a gene: 4. The germline CDR1 and CDR2 sequences are ENHRY and SYGVKD. TCRdb re-called the 5' RACE reads with MiXCR, one entry per CDR3 protein. The sample lists just over 65,000 distinct CDR3 sequences, roughly an eighth occurring once. Study results and limitations: VDJdb-based annotation leaned toward anti-spike CD8 responses and missed private and CD4 specificities.

The chain employs TRBV10-3 and TRBJ2-1, with TRBD2 matching 12 bases. The sequence came from an adult who was a healthcare worker with PCR-confirmed SARS-CoV-2 infection or an uninfected control (not recorded which). The material sequenced was whole blood. CDR3 DNA: TGTGCCATCAGTGACGGACTAGCGGGGAGATACAATGAGCAGTTCTTC. It encodes CAISDGLAGRYNEQFF.